Sequencing of this TCR beta chain was carried out in a study of cytomegalovirus exposure and HLA in healthy donors (dated by TCRdb to 2017 to 2019). For the wider study: According to an earlier analysis of around 600 of the donors, about 180 million T cells yielded roughly 100 million unique TCR beta sequences and about 300 Gb of sequence data. An early release covering more than 500 HLA-typed donors comprised about 300 gigabases of sequencing data and about 90 million unique TCR sequences. Of the roughly 400 genotyped donors, 65% to 90% fell in the genetic ancestry cluster associated with self-reported Caucasian donors. The study aimed to test whether signatures of past pathogen exposure could be identified by cataloging public T cell receptors. The T cell repertoires of 666 subjects were profiled by immunosequencing and related to cytomegalovirus serostatus. A separate validation cohort of roughly 110 different subjects was used in addition to the roughly 700-subject first cohort. High-throughput TCR immunosequencing, statistical association of individual TCRs with disease status, and machine learning were combined to predict cytomegalovirus infection status. A later analysis re-examined previously published TCR beta repertoires from more than 650 donors and added high-resolution HLA genotyping to investigate patterns of TCR occurrence. In the later analysis, no new phenotypic data were used to find candidate immune exposures; instead, reliance was placed on TCR beta sequences and their occurrence across donors. An earlier analysis of fewer than 750 of the donors used high-throughput TCR beta sequencing to judge whether each TCR beta V gene segment behaved as functional or pseudogenic. Donor age, sex, ethnicity and CMV serostatus were compiled together with the repertoire data. A later genetic analysis took genome-wide SNP genotypes for about 65% of the roughly 670 donors and used that subset as a discovery cohort. All discovery cohort repertoires had been generated on a single sequencing platform. HLA typing included class I and class II loci at four-digit resolution. The number of typed donors differed by locus: roughly 629-630 for A, B, C, DRB1 and DQB1; 522 for DQA1; over 600 for DPA1; and around 490 for DPB1. Roughly five DR-DQ haplotypes were handled as single units for association and clustering, since linkage in the cohort was strong. Across about 370 genotyped donors of the cohort, an average of approximately 220,000 unique TCR beta nucleotide sequences per donor were sequenced, and approximately 19% of those sequences were non-productive. The paper's findings and limits, for the study overall: It was suggested by the authors that the approach could potentially be generalized to other disease states and immunological phenotypes. Because some donors lacked HLA typing at each locus, the association tests relied only on the typed subset. In a later analysis, HLA-associated TCR beta chains were found to be more clonally expanded and to have lower generation probabilities than equally common non-associated chains. V-gene and J-gene trimming of TCR beta chains was associated with a missense DCLRE1C variant in a later genetic analysis, and the association was replicated in an independent cohort. Immune exposure information for the cohort was limited to CMV serostatus. A later analysis associated roughly 17,000 TCR beta sequences with specific HLA alleles at a false discovery rate of 0.05. According to a later analysis, TCR association rates differed among HLA loci, with DRB1 alleles showing the most associated TCRs and HLA-C alleles showing the fewest. Most TCR sequences were seen in very few donors, while some public TCRs were found in many individuals. A cluster of highly shared sequence variants was judged likely to be a technical artifact of the sequencing pipeline. A few of the identified cytomegalovirus-associated TCR beta chains were confirmed in vitro to be specific for cytomegalovirus antigens. When HLA alleles, especially DR and DQ, strongly co-occurred, TCR associations were difficult to assign to individual alleles. In an earlier analysis of approximately 600 of the donors, most TCR beta V segments were observed in productive rearrangements about 90% or about 30% of the time, broadly matching IMGT annotations. Linkage disequilibrium might explain the correlated functional status among segregating V segments, but an unknown experimental factor could not be ruled out. The cohort was sequenced for TCR beta chains only, and without alpha or paired-chain data the features that could be detected were limited. Cytomegalovirus status was reported to be diagnosed by the classifier with high specificity and sensitivity in both the original and validation cohorts. In a later analysis, most CMV-associated TCR beta chains were found to appear HLA-restricted, with HLA associations seemingly driven largely by CMV exposure. Presence/absence analyses assumed roughly uniform sequencing depth across donors, an assumption that may not hold. The earlier analysis of 587 of the donors excluded seventeen rarely observed V segments, including chromosome 9 orphons, because counts were too low. Compared with the roughly 720-donor mean, donors in an Asian-associated ancestry cluster had fewer N-insertions in productive TCRs, according to a later genetic analysis. According to a later analysis, parvovirus B19, influenza, CMV and Epstein-Barr virus appeared linked to several top co-occurrence clusters. Because the 87-base-pair reads could not distinguish some IMGT-functional V segments, including TRBV6-2 and TRBV6-3, those segments were excluded. A further reported finding was that TCR beta sequences accurately predicted the HLA-A and HLA-B alleles for most subjects in the first cohort. In the study, 164 TCR beta chains were listed as associated with cytomegalovirus.

The cohort comprised around 690 healthy bone marrow donors. All cohort members were sampled while nominally healthy, although unrecorded immune exposures were likely present. The donor tested CMV seronegative and was one of the 352 seronegative cohort members. A peripheral blood sample was collected from each donor, and TCR beta sequencing was performed on peripheral blood mononuclear cells. Genomic DNA extraction from the blood cell samples was performed with the Qiagen DNeasy Blood Extraction Kit. From the germline V gene, CDR1 is KGHSH and CDR2 is LQKENI. The CDR3 has 17 amino acids, counting the end cysteine and phenylalanine. This entry keeps only the CDR3 DNA: 51 bases, framed from base 1. Germline trimming: 0 bases from V, 3 bases from J; junction bases outside gene matches: 9. In regard to this clone: This receptor's antigen is unknown. No much larger clone exists at a distance of one base, and base qualities are not known.

Library generation was performed with the immunoSEQ multiplex PCR assay. The multiplex PCR relied on a mix of 60 forward primers for TCR Vbeta segments and 13 reverse primers for TCR Jbeta segments. The CDR3 region of rearranged TCR beta genes was amplified from genomic DNA with a multiplex PCR assay. On the Illumina HiSeq System, the amplified TCR beta libraries were sequenced as 87-base-pair reads. As for the authors' bioinformatics: A later analysis tallied roughly 80 million unique TCR beta chains across the 700 or so repertoires, and approximately 12 million of those chains were shared by two or more donors. Raw reads were error-corrected and collapsed into unique sequences by a nearest-neighbor algorithm in which closely related sequences were merged to remove PCR and sequencing errors. To assign V, D and J gene segments, CDR3 sequences were aligned to IMGT reference sequences. Each retained sequence needed at least a six-nucleotide match to both a V gene segment and a J gene segment. Rearrangements were called productive when the CDR3 lacked stop codons and stayed in frame with V and J; all others were non-productive. CDR3 was defined by IMGT convention, running from the second conserved V-encoded cysteine to the conserved J-encoded phenylalanine. The earlier analysis of about 530 of the donors excluded any sequence lacking an unambiguous match to a single V gene segment. An earlier analysis of fewer than 750 of the donors classified V segments as functional when productive rearrangements were above 56.7% and as segregating when the standard deviation between donors was above 5%. A statistical classification framework was built to diagnose cytomegalovirus status from the catalog of TCR beta chain sequences. In a later analysis, V and J genes were assigned by comparing TCR nucleotide sequences against IMGT/GENE-DB human TR gene sequences. A later analysis assigned CDR3 sequences and most-parsimonious VDJ recombination scenarios with the TCRdist pipeline. In a later analysis, each TCR beta chain was defined by its CDR3 amino acid sequence together with its V-gene family, and reads without a unique V-gene family were excluded. In a later analysis, around 650 highly shared, low-generation-probability nucleotide sequences were removed to address suspected cross-contamination and a sequencing artifact. For each public chain, a later analysis derived a clonal expansion index from normalized ranks of inferred template counts within each repertoire. In a later analysis, generation probabilities were computed with a VDJ recombination model fitted to out-of-frame rearrangements, and the resulting probabilities were checked against IGoR. In a later analysis, TCR-TCR, TCR-HLA and TCR-CMV co-occurrence was scored with hypergeometric tests, and a repertoire-size bias correction was applied to TCR pairs. A later analysis estimated false discovery rates by permuting HLA or CMV assignments 20 times. In a later analysis, co-occurring TCRs were grouped with DBSCAN, and TCRdist sequence similarity was added when clustering was performed within HLA-allele-positive subsets. Co-occurrence clustering excluded repertoires with fewer than 30,000 or more than 120,000 public chains, plus five with anomalous nucleotide sharing. Here the immuneACCESS table is served through TCRdb, limited to in-frame sequences with V and J called. Missing clones are a known gap in these copies; in checked studies unresolved V genes cover under half, and the rest lacks a known reason. V, J and clone size derive from that table, while D and trimming were established from the DNA sequence. In all, the sample holds 170,000 or so clones, and approximately 80% of those were seen once. More than 0.5% of the sample belongs to the ten largest clones.

Here the chain combines TRBV18 and TRBJ1-2; TRBD1 agrees with 8 junctional bases. This sequence was found in a woman aged 50 to 65 in good health and CMV-seronegative. Material for sequencing was PBMCs. The CDR3 reads CASSPPTYRGFDYGYTF. The DNA sequence is given as TGTGCCAGCTCACCACCTACCTACAGGGGGTTTGACTATGGCTACACCTTC.